The 22 T cell receptor beta chains below come from one sample, sequenced in a study of radiation and T cells in renal cell carcinoma. Time point meaning: blood 4 weeks post-SBRT, at nephrectomy. This sample's treatment: 15 Gy SBRT to primary tumor, nephrectomy 4 weeks later. Using immunoSEQ multiplex PCR, the repertoire was profiled, and TCRdb retains in-frame clones only, with some absent. Here the sample spans about 150,000 clones, 80% to 90% being singletons. Sequenced material: blood, taken from a patient whose treatment included radiotherapy and nephrectomy. All receptors derive from a woman in her fifties or sixties with renal cell carcinoma.

This clone was observed once. V is TRBV21-1 and J is TRBJ2-2; the table's D call of TRBD2 was not tested on the DNA. TRBV21-1 has pseudogene status. This CDR3 spans 22 amino acids. Here the CDR3 reads CASSKYGTPGTSGSKDTGELFF. The CDR3 DNA reads as TGTGCCAGCAGCAAGTACGGGACTCCCGGGACTAGCGGGAGTAAGGACACCGGGGAGCTGTTTTTT.

This clone was recorded once. The chain recombines TRBV28 with TRBJ2-7, with 16 nucleotides matching TRBD2. Trimming cost V 7 bases and J 6 bases; bases outside gene matches: 15. There are 18 residues in the CDR3. Germline V gene lookup returns CDR1 MDHEN and CDR2 SYDVKM. CDR3 region: CASTLEQTGLAGGGEQYF. DNA for the CDR3: TGTGCCAGCACCTTAGAACAAACGGGACTAGCGGGAGGGGGCGAGCAGTACTTC.

The chain is built from TRBV5-1 and TRBJ2-7; 10 nucleotides agree with TRBD1. After removal of 5 bases from V and 3 bases from J, the junction contained 5 bases not matched to a gene. Looked up from germline, CDR1 is SGHRS and CDR2 is YFSETQ. CDR3 length: 14 residues. Written as DNA, the CDR3 is TGCGCCAGCAGGATAGGGACAGGGGACTACGAGCAGTACTTC. Its translation is CASRIGTGDYEQYF.

On this clone: Other DNA sequences in this specimen translate into the identical CDR3. The V gene is TRBV15, the J gene TRBJ2-7; D gene unclear. The V and J ends lost 0 bases and 0 bases respectively, with 6 bases between them. Germline assignment: CDR1 LNHNV and CDR2 YYDKDF (reference sequence). The CDR3 is 14 amino acids. The CDR3 DNA follows: TGTGCCACCAGCAGAGATAGAGGCTCCTACGAGCAGTACTTC. Translation gives CATSRDRGSYEQYF.

A few counts support this clone. The rearrangement uses TRBV5-1 and TRBJ2-2; D tentatively fits TRBD1 or TRBD2 (6 bases each). The CDR3 totals 14 residues. Per the germline V gene, CDR1 is SGHRS and CDR2 is YFSETQ. V was trimmed by 4 bases and J by 5 bases, leaving 12 bases between them. The CDR3 sequence: CASSGGRGTGELFF. In DNA form, the CDR3 reads TGCGCCAGCAGCGGGGGCCGGGGGACCGGGGAGCTGTTTTTT.

J is TRBJ1-4 and V is TRBV4-3; D remains unclear. There are 19 residues in the CDR3. Deletions cut 0 bases from V and 0 bases from J, with 17 bases between. From germline, CDR1 is LGHNA and CDR2 YSLEER. This CDR3 is CASSQDLRADFTTNEKLFF. The CDR3 bases are TGCGCCAGCAGCCAAGATTTAAGGGCAGACTTCACAACTAATGAAAAACTGTTTTTT.

This clone was seen more than once but under ten times. V usage is TRBV25-1 and J usage is TRBJ1-1; D unresolved. Germline CDR1 is MGHDK and CDR2 is SYGVNS. The V and J ends lost 1 base and 8 bases respectively, with 5 bases between them. This CDR3 is 11 amino acids long. The CDR3 loop is CASSELAEAFF. The CDR3, as DNA: TGTGCCAGCAGTGAATTGGCGGAAGCTTTCTTT.

The V call is TRBV28, the J call TRBJ2-3; 10 bases align to TRBD1. CDR1 and CDR2 from the germline V gene are MDHEN and SYDVKM. The CDR3 is 16 amino acids. V dropped 8 bases and J dropped 2; count of bases not matched to a gene: 10. Written as DNA, the CDR3 is TGTGCCAGCTACCCAGGACAGGGGGTCTACACAGATACGCAGTATTTT. Protein: CASYPGQGVYTDTQYF.

The chain links TRBV29-1 to TRBJ2-3; 7 positions agree with TRBD1. Trimming cost V 6 bases and J 0 bases; bases outside gene matches: 6. This CDR3 is built from 14 residues. CDR1 SQVTM and CDR2 ANQGSEA come from the germline V gene. CDR3 sequence reads: CSVRTGESTDTQYF. The DNA of the CDR3 is TGCAGCGTACGGACAGGAGAGAGCACAGATACGCAGTATTTT.

This chain joins TRBV5-1 and TRBJ2-5; tentative D call: TRBD2 (6 bases). This CDR3 region has 14 residues. Germline CDR1 reads SGHRS; CDR2 reads YFSETQ. Trimming removed 4 bases from V and 2 bases from J, with 12 bases in between. CDR3 DNA sequence: TGCGCCAGCAGCCAGGGACTGGAACAAGAGACCCAGTACTTC. Encoded protein: CASSQGLEQETQYF.

The chain is built from TRBV28 and TRBJ1-1, with 11 bases aligning to TRBD1. The CDR3 runs to 16 residues. The germline V gene has CDR1 MDHEN and CDR2 SYDVKM. Germline trimming cut 4 bases from V and 4 bases from J; bases unmatched to any gene: 8. As DNA, the CDR3 is TGTGCCAGCAGTTCCCGGACAGGGGGCGATTCCACTGAAGCTTTCTTT. This gives the protein CASSSRTGGDSTEAFF.

The V and J genes are TRBV4-3 and TRBJ2-3; 8 nucleotides agree with TRBD2. This CDR3 has 16 amino acids. The germline V gene encodes CDR1 LGHNA and CDR2 YSLEER. J lost 0 bases, V lost 1 base, and 3 bases had no gene match. The CDR3 is CASSQGASGSTDTQYF. The CDR3 DNA reads as TGCGCCAGCAGCCAAGGGGCTAGCGGGAGCACAGATACGCAGTATTTT.

V usage is TRBV4-3 and J usage is TRBJ1-2, with D perhaps TRBD1 (6 bases). V was shortened by 1 base and J by 1 base, with 10 bases between the two germline ends. Germline CDR1 and CDR2: LGHNA and YSLEER. This CDR3 is 15 amino acids long. CDR3 loop: CASSQVDSYNYGYTF. The DNA for the CDR3 is TGCGCCAGCAGCCAAGTGGACAGCTATAACTATGGCTACACCTTC.

The gene calls are TRBV7-8 and TRBJ2-2; the D call may be TRBD1 or TRBD2 (5 bases each). V gave up 0 bases and J gave up 7 bases, with 18 bases separating them. The CDR3 is 17 residues long. Germline V gene data show CDR1 as SGHVS and CDR2 as FQNEAQ. CDR3 DNA sequence: TGTGCCAGCAGCTTAGCCGAGGGGCCTTCCGGAGGCGGGGAGCTGTTTTTT. Translation gives CASSLAEGPSGGGELFF.

In this sample, this clone turned up once. The chain joins TRBV19 to TRBJ1-2; possibly TRBD1 for D (5 bases). The length of the CDR3 is 15 residues. V lost 5 bases to trimming and J lost 0 bases, with 13 bases between them. Germline loops: CDR1 LNHDA, CDR2 SQIVND (reference sequence). CDR3 protein: CASSSGLLTNYGYTF. CDR3 coding DNA: TGTGCCAGTAGTTCGGGACTTCTAACTAACTATGGCTACACCTTC.

The chain uses TRBV15 and TRBJ2-7; 9 nucleotides match TRBD1. The V and J ends lost 1 base and 0 bases, in that order; junction bases with no gene match: 1. Per the germline V gene, CDR1 is LNHNV and CDR2 is YYDKDF (reference sequence). The CDR3 is 15 amino acids. This CDR3 is CATSRGGQGSYEQYF. In DNA, the CDR3 is TGTGCCACCAGCAGAGGGGGACAGGGCTCCTACGAGCAGTACTTC.

V gene TRBV18 combines with J gene TRBJ2-1; 13 bases fit TRBD2. There are 17 residues in the CDR3. Germline trimming cut 0 bases from V and 2 bases from J; bases unmatched to any gene: 1. The germline CDR1 and CDR2 sequences are KGHSH and LQKENI. The CDR3 DNA reads TGTGCCAGCTCACCACCGACTAGCGGGAGGACCTACAATGAGCAGTTCTTC. Amino acid sequence: CASSPPTSGRTYNEQFF.

This rearrangement joins TRBV6-5 to TRBJ2-2; 8 positions agree with TRBD2. Germline values: CDR1 MNHEY, CDR2 SVGAGI. V was pared by 8 bases and J by 1 base, with 3 bases of the junction left unmatched. The CDR3 is 14 residues long. The DNA for the CDR3 is TGTGCCAGCTACCGGGGGGGGAACACCGGGGAGCTGTTTTTT. Its translation is CASYRGGNTGELFF.

V and J are TRBV5-4 and TRBJ2-2; D not certain. CDR1 and CDR2 (germline): SGHNT, YYREEE (reference sequence). This CDR3 spans 12 amino acids. V shed 5 bases and J shed 1 base, with 3 bases lying between them. The chain's CDR3 is CASRLNTGELFF. In nucleotides, the CDR3 is TGTGCCAGCAGGTTGAACACCGGGGAGCTGTTTTTT.

V is TRBV4-3 and J is TRBJ1-5, with D unclear. Germline CDR1 LGHNA, CDR2 YSLEER. The CDR3 loop spans 15 amino acids. V lost 0 bases to trimming and J lost 0 bases, with 6 bases between them. The CDR3 DNA sequence: TGCGCCAGCAGCCAAGATCGGCATAGCAATCAGCCCCAGCATTTT. This encodes CASSQDRHSNQPQHF.

V and J are TRBV7-2 and TRBJ1-5; no firm D call. Per germline, CDR1 SGHTA and CDR2 FQGNSA. The CDR3 extends over 15 amino acids. The ends were cut back, 5 bases at V and 4 bases at J, with 15 bases in the middle. CDR3 region: CASSLVGDQNQPQHF. The CDR3 DNA reads as TGTGCCAGCAGCCTAGTCGGTGACCAGAATCAGCCCCAGCATTTT.

This chain joins TRBV5-1 and TRBJ2-3; no reliable D call. The ends were cut back, 0 bases at V and 4 bases at J, with 9 bases in the middle. This CDR3 region has 14 residues. In germline, CDR1 is SGHRS, CDR2 YFSETQ. This CDR3 reads CASSLARESDTQYF. CDR3 bases: TGCGCCAGCAGCTTGGCTAGGGAATCAGATACGCAGTATTTT.